Described below is a single T cell receptor beta chain sequence and its context. This entry comes from a study of blood T cell repertoires in COVID-19. Profiling relied on immunoSEQ multiplex PCR, and the TCRdb table lists in-frame clones only, not all of them. Of around 250,000 clones detected, 70% to 90% appear once; the ten largest clones hold under 2.5%. The CDR3 spans 16 residues. V lost 1 base to trimming and J lost 3 bases, with 14 bases between them. Germline CDR1 and CDR2: SGHRS and YFSETQ. Specimen: PBMCs or T cells enriched from blood (not recorded which). This TCR was recovered from a woman aged 45-65 years who had recovered from COVID-19. The rearrangement links TRBV5-1 to TRBJ2-4; D perhaps matches TRBD1 (6 bases). CDR3 nucleotides: TGCGCCAGCAGCTTGTCAGGGGATTGGGGCAAAAACATTCAGTACTTC. It specifies CASSLSGDWGKNIQYF.